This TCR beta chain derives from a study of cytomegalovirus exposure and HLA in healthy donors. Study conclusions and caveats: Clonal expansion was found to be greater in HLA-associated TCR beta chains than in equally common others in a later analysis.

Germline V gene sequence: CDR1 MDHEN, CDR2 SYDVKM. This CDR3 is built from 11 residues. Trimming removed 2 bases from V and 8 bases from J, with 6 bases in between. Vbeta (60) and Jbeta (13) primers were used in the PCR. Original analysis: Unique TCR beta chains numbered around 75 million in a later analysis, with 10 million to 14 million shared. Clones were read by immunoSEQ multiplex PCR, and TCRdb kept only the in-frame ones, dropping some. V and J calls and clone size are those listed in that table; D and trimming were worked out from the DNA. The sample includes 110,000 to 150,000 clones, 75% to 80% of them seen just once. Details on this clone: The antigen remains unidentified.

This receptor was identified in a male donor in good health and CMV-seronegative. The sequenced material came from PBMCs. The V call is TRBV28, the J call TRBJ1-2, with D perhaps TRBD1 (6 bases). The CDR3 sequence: CASSLGQGYTF. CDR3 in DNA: TGTGCCAGCAGTTTAGGACAGGGCTACACCTTC.